The clone carrying this TCR beta chain was observed a few times. Its antigen is not identified. The data were obtained in a study of human T cells and chemical hapten exposure. Study details: Per-sample TCR yield variability stemmed mainly from small pooled library volume differences.

It was from unfractionated whole blood that total RNA was extracted. Study findings and constraints: High-frequency TCRs, those above 1 in 1000, stayed the same after DPC sensitization.

As the library was built, unique molecular identifiers were attached to individual cDNA molecules. Via MiXCR, TCRdb re-called the 5' RACE reads, giving one row per CDR3 protein. The sample carries more than 60,000 distinct CDR3 sequences, roughly 15% recorded once. V lost 4 bases and J lost 1, with 7 bases in between. In germline, CDR1 is SQVTM, CDR2 ANQGSEA. The CDR3 is made up of 12 amino acids. The TCR originated in a female donor in good health. V and J are TRBV29-1 and TRBJ1-1; D ambiguous. The CDR3 is CSVGRANTEAFF. The CDR3 region has the DNA TGCAGCGTTGGAAGAGCGAACACTGAAGCTTTCTTT.